The subject of this entry is one T cell receptor (beta chain). Sequencing used immunoSEQ multiplex PCR; TCRdb keeps in-frame clones, though not all of them. The repertoire consists of just over 2,000,000 clones, with 85% to 95% occurring once and the leading ten covering more than 0.1%. This CDR3 has 16 residues. The entry originates in a study of shared clonotypes between healthy human individuals. Sequences were obtained from naive CD4+ T cells sorted from blood. Subset defined: CD45RA+ positively selected. The clonotype was recovered from a man younger than 35 in good health. V and J are TRBV21-1 and TRBJ1-5. TRBV21-1 is designated a pseudogene. The CDR3 nucleotides are TGTGCCAGCAGCAAAGAGGGGAGGGGCGGCAATCAGCCCCAGCATTTT. This translates into CASSKEGRGGNQPQHF.